This paragraph reports one TCR beta chain. Per the authors' pipeline: Nucleated cell counts were estimated from reference gene primer amplification. The table came from immunoSEQ multiplex PCR; TCRdb's copy has only in-frame clones and leaves some out. That table is the source of V, J and clone size, and D and trimming were worked out from the DNA. The table includes some 200,000 clones, 75% to 90% detected once. This CDR3 has 15 residues. CDR1 and CDR2 from the germline V gene are KGHSH and LQKENI. V lost 3 bases, J lost 3 bases, and 14 bases lay in between. This sample is part of a study of blood T cell repertoires in COVID-19. The wider study: Researchers got acute and convalescent COVID-19 samples from the United States, Italy and Spain. From T cells, B-cell-depleted T cells, or PBMCs came the material, which was cDNA or gDNA.

The sequenced sample consisted of peripheral blood. The chain couples TRBV18 to TRBJ1-1, with D perhaps TRBD1 (5 bases). This clonotype was obtained from a woman aged 55-69 years with acute or convalescent COVID-19. The CDR3 loop reads CASSPDRSTYTEAFF. Here the CDR3 DNA reads TGTGCCAGCTCACCTGACAGATCAACTTACACTGAAGCTTTCTTT.